This T cell receptor (beta chain) originates from a study of immune heterogeneity within non-small cell lung tumors. Study context: With respect to histology, the tumors encompassed a few squamous cell carcinomas, 10 non-squamous carcinomas and 1 not otherwise specified.

Template material for each sample was around 560 ng of bulk tumor genomic DNA. Taken during surgery, several biopsies per primary tumor were spaced as far apart as possible within the tumor mass. Curative surgical treatment was performed in patients who had newly diagnosed, untreated non-small cell lung cancer. Multiplex PCR (32 V and 13 J primers) was used to amplify the TCR beta CDR3. In TCRdb, the multiplex PCR reads were re-called with MiXCR into one record per CDR3 protein. The sample yields about 4,700 distinct CDR3 sequences, more than 20% seen once. This clonotype is classed as medium-sized (0.01 to 0.1%). The TCR sequence derives from a man aged 55 to 69 with non-small cell lung cancer. The specimen was lung tumor tissue.

CDR3 sequence (DNA): TGTGCCAGCAAACTTGGGCGGGACATCCTCTACAATGAGCAGTTCTTC. This gives the protein CASKLGRDILYNEQFF. This chain joins TRBV12-3 or TRBV12-4 and TRBJ2-1, with D tentatively TRBD1 or TRBD2 (6 bases each). This CDR3 comprises 16 residues. With 7 bases removed from V and 3 bases from J, the gap between germline ends came to 19 bases.